Sequencing of this TCR beta chain was carried out in a study of CD8 T cells in Susac syndrome. Study in general: Patients with Susac syndrome, at blood draw, were therapy-naive, on corticosteroids, or on intravenous immunoglobulin alone.

Recently defined diagnostic criteria for definite or probable disease were fulfilled by Susac syndrome patients. Germline CDR1 is SGHVS and CDR2 is FNYEAQ. This CDR3 region has 15 residues. J gave up 6 bases and V 5 bases, and 8 bases lay outside the gene matches. Reverse transcription of roughly 0.5 to 1 ug RNA used random hexamers. One entry per CDR3 protein, called by TCRdb with MiXCR from the immunoSEQ multiplex PCR reads. The data contain some 200,000 distinct CDR3 sequences, 95% of them seen just once; the ten biggest clones take up approximately 0.16%. This chain links TRBV7-6 with TRBJ2-7; 12 nucleotides line up with TRBD1. The sequence was obtained from a human donor with Susac syndrome. Sequenced material: CD8+ T cells from PBMCs. CDR3 sequence (DNA): TGTGCCAGCAGCCCAGTGGGACAGGGGGCAAGCGAGCAGTACTTC. Its protein is CASSPVGQGASEQYF.